This T cell receptor beta chain is from a study of shared clonotypes between healthy human individuals. The authors divided CD4+ cells into CD45RA+ naive and CD45RA-negative memory subsets. General study findings and limits: Apart from blood, nothing was sampled; tissue repertoires likely differ. Naive subsets usually exceeded memory subsets in estimated richness.

A note on this clone: Antigen: not known.

V was pared by 3 bases and J by 0 bases, with 4 bases of the junction left unmatched. This CDR3 is built from 15 residues. Germline assignment: CDR1 SGHAT and CDR2 FQNNGV. Produced via immunoSEQ multiplex PCR; TCRdb's table is partial and in-frame only. The profile covers millions of clones, with over 85% appearing a single time and 0.13% taken by the ten largest. This clonotype was obtained from a young man in good health. Sequenced sample: naive CD4+ T cells sorted from blood. Subset specified: CD45RA+ positively selected. The rearrangement joins TRBV11-2 to TRBJ1-1, with TRBD1 matching 7 bases. The CDR3 protein is CASSFGDRLNTEAFF. The CDR3 coding sequence is TGTGCCAGCAGCTTTGGGGACAGACTGAACACTGAAGCTTTCTTT.